The rows below give T cell receptor beta chains drawn from one sample of a study of cytomegalovirus exposure and HLA in healthy donors. Sequencing used immunoSEQ multiplex PCR; TCRdb keeps in-frame clones, though not all of them. This sample has tens of thousands of clones; 95% to 96% occur once, and the top ten carry over 3.5%. Material: PBMCs. All receptors derive from a woman aged 18-29 years in good health and CMV-seropositive. CDR3s include the opening cysteine and the closing phenylalanine or tryptophan. A D gene is named only where the DNA matches it firmly. Only some rows state a clone size, as once, few, many or a class for expanded clones.

TRBJ2-7 . . 16 TRBV28 TGTGCCAGCAGTTTAGTTCTAAAGAAACCTAAATACGAGCAGTACTTC CASSLVLKKPKYEQYF
TRBJ2-1 . once 12 TRBV4-2 TGTGCCAGCAGCCACGGCGGTAGCGAGCAGTTCTTC CASSHGGSEQFF
TRBJ2-7 . . 17 TRBV28 TGTGCCAGCGGCCCTCTGGGGTTGGACTACCCTCCTAACGAGCAGTACTTC CASGPLGLDYPPNEQYF
TRBJ2-1 . few 17 TRBV29-1 TGCAGCGTTGCCCCCGGACTCTCTTTCGCCCTTACAAATGAGCAGTTCTTC CSVAPGLSFALTNEQFF
TRBJ2-3 TRBD2 . 16 TRBV7-2 TGTGCCAGCAGCCAGTCACGACTAGCGGCCACAGATACGCAGTATTTT CASSQSRLAATDTQYF
TRBJ2-7 TRBD1 . 15 TRBV19 TGTGCCAGTAGTATCGGACAGGGGGTATTATACGAGCAGTACTTC CASSIGQGVLYEQYF
TRBJ1-6 . . 13 TRBV5-1 TGCGCCAGCAGCTTTGGGCCTAATTCACCCCTCCACTTT CASSFGPNSPLHF
TRBJ2-3 . . 13 TRBV11-3 TGTGCCAGCCGTGGGCGGGACTTGGATACGCAGTATTTT CASRGRDLDTQYF
TRBJ2-1 . . 17 TRBV7-2 TGTGCCAGCAGCTTAGAGGGGGGGACAGGCTCCTACAATGAGCAGTTCTTC CASSLEGGTGSYNEQFF
TRBJ2-5 . . 13 TRBV30 TGTGCCTGGAGGAAGGGGGGGCAAGAGACCCAGTACTTC CAWRKGGQETQYF
TRBJ2-2 . . 17 TRBV4-2 TGTGCCAGCAGCCAAGCGTCAGCGGCAGGCTCCGTAAGGGAGCTGTTTTTT CASSQASAAGSVRELFF
TRBJ2-1 . few 14 TRBV7-2 TGTGCCAGCAAAGTGGGAGGGGGGGGCAATGAGCAGTTCTTC CASKVGGGGNEQFF
TRBJ1-2 . . 15 TRBV30 TGTGCCTGGAGAGGGGCAAATCGGGGGGGCTATGGCTACACCTTC CAWRGANRGGYGYTF